The 17 T cell receptor beta chains below were found in one sample sequenced in a study of T cell responses to AZD1222 COVID-19 vaccine. Here immunoSEQ multiplex PCR was the method, and the copy in TCRdb shows in-frame clones only, minus some. The data contain roughly 90,000 clones, approximately 90% of them seen just once; the ten biggest clones take up 5.3%. The input for sequencing was peripheral blood, taken 28 days after the second AZD1222 dose. The receptors were gathered from an adult who received the AZD1222 COVID-19 vaccine.

The chain recombines TRBV7-8 with TRBJ2-5; D might be TRBD1 (6 bases). CDR1 is SGHVS and CDR2 is FQNEAQ in the germline V gene. The V and J ends lost 6 bases and 7 bases respectively, with 12 bases between them. The CDR3 extends over 12 amino acids. CDR3 nucleotides: TGTGCCAGCAGTCCAATAGGGGGGACCCAGTACTTC. This codes for CASSPIGGTQYF.

The chain uses TRBV5-6 and TRBJ2-3; 12 bases map to TRBD2. This CDR3 spans 15 amino acids. Germline V lookup: CDR1 SGHDT, CDR2 YYEEEE. V gave up 2 bases and J gave up 7 bases; unmatched junction bases: 5. The CDR3 loop is CASSLELAGGYTQYF. The CDR3 DNA is TGTGCCAGCAGCTTAGAACTAGCGGGGGGTTATACGCAGTATTTT.

This clone was found a few times. This chain links TRBV27 with TRBJ2-7; D tentatively reads TRBD1 or TRBD2 (5 bases each). Germline V gene sequence: CDR1 MNHEY, CDR2 SMNVEV (reference sequence). The germline V and J ends were trimmed by 0 bases and 2 bases, with 14 bases remaining between them. The CDR3 spans 16 residues. DNA for the CDR3: TGTGCCAGCAGTTTATCGCACGGGGCAGTGGCCTACGAGCAGTACGTC. It codes for CASSLSHGAVAYEQYV.

This clone was observed once. The chain has TRBV3-1 (or the pseudogene TRBV3-2) and TRBJ1-2, with 9 bases aligning to TRBD1. Germline CDR1 and CDR2: LGHDT and YNNKEL (reference sequence). V shed 3 bases, J shed 5 bases, and the junction held 10 bases outside the gene matches. The CDR3 runs to 16 residues. This CDR3 reads CASSQLTGTGRYGYTF. As DNA, the CDR3 is TGTGCCAGCAGCCAGCTCACCGGGACAGGGCGGTATGGCTACACCTTC.

J is TRBJ2-2 and V is TRBV9; possibly TRBD2 for D (6 bases). Trimming cost V 0 bases and J 7 bases, with 10 bases left between them. The CDR3 is made up of 14 amino acids. Germline-derived CDR1 and CDR2 are SGDLS and YYNGEE. The CDR3 here is CASSVAGVVGELFF. The CDR3 region has the DNA TGTGCCAGCAGCGTAGCGGGGGTAGTCGGGGAGCTGTTTTTT.

This sequence joins TRBV7-9 and TRBJ2-2; 7 nucleotides match TRBD1. The CDR3 length is 16 residues. Germline CDR1 SEHNR, CDR2 FQNEAQ (reference sequence). V lost 6 bases to trimming and J lost 0 bases; unmatched junction nucleotides: 7. The CDR3 region has the DNA TGTGCCAGCAGGATGGGGACAGCTCCGAACACCGGGGAGCTGTTTTTT. Protein: CASRMGTAPNTGELFF.

The chain recombines TRBV19 with TRBJ1-2; D ambiguous. Trimming removed 7 bases at V and 0 bases at J, with 15 bases between. The V gene's germline CDR1 is LNHDA and CDR2 SQIVND (reference sequence). This CDR3 contains 15 residues. The CDR3 coding sequence is TGTGCCAGTACCCTAGACCCTGGGCCTAACTATGGCTACACCTTC. This translates into CASTLDPGPNYGYTF.

V gene TRBV7-6 combines with J gene TRBJ1-5; no firm D call. The germline CDR1 and CDR2 sequences are SGHVS and FNYEAQ. Trimming pared 4 bases from V and 4 bases from J, leaving 8 bases between. This CDR3 is 13 amino acids long. The CDR3 DNA sequence: TGTGCCAGCAGCTCGGACGAGAATCAGCCCCAGCATTTT. Its protein product is CASSSDENQPQHF.

The chain links TRBV7-2 to TRBJ1-2; D uncertain. CDR3 length: 13 residues. The germline V and J ends were trimmed by 1 base and 2 bases, with 5 bases remaining between them. Germline CDR1 SGHTA, CDR2 FQGNSA. The CDR3 protein is CASSLVGNYGYTF. In DNA form, the CDR3 reads TGTGCCAGCAGCTTAGTGGGGAACTATGGCTACACCTTC.

This chain links TRBV7-6 with TRBJ2-7; perhaps TRBD1 as D (5 bases). CDR1 SGHVS and CDR2 FNYEAQ come from the germline V gene. This CDR3 spans 13 amino acids. The V end lost 4 bases, the J end lost 9 bases, and 16 bases lay between the germline ends. CDR3 in amino acids: CASSSYKGQGQYF. CDR3 sequence (DNA): TGTGCCAGCAGCTCATACAAGGGCCAGGGGCAGTACTTC.

The V call is TRBV5-1, the J call TRBJ2-7, with D tentatively TRBD1 or TRBD2 (5 bases each). This CDR3 comprises 15 residues. CDR1 and CDR2 (germline): SGHRS, YFSETQ. Trimming cost V 0 bases and J 3 bases, with 13 bases left between them. CDR3: CASSLERGRGYEQYV. The CDR3 nucleotides are TGCGCCAGCAGCTTGGAGAGGGGACGAGGCTACGAGCAGTACGTC.

The chain carries TRBV24-1 and TRBJ1-2, with D possibly TRBD1 on 6 matching bases. CDR3 size: 15 residues. Trimming pared 4 bases from V and 4 bases from J, leaving 15 bases between. Germline loops: CDR1 KGHDR, CDR2 SFDVKD. The CDR3 DNA is TGTGCCACCAGTGACGCCAAGGGACACACCTATGGCTACACCTTC. This translates into CATSDAKGHTYGYTF.

J is TRBJ2-7 and V is TRBV6-5; 9 bases are a match to TRBD1. The CDR3 spans 14 residues. The trim removed 7 bases at V and 3 bases at J, leaving 7 bases unmatched. Germline V gives CDR1 MNHEY, CDR2 SVGAGI. The CDR3 DNA is TGTGCCAGCACCCAACAGGGGGCGGGCTACGAGCAGTACGTC. This encodes CASTQQGAGYEQYV.

The chain is built from TRBV27 and TRBJ1-5; no definite D call. V gave up 5 bases and J gave up 3 bases, with 8 bases separating them. This CDR3 region has 13 residues. The germline V gene encodes CDR1 MNHEY and CDR2 SMNVEV (reference sequence). CDR3 protein: CASSVRINQPQHF. DNA for the CDR3: TGTGCCAGCAGTGTCAGAATCAATCAGCCCCAGCATTTT.

The chain uses TRBV7-9 and TRBJ1-4; perhaps TRBD1 as D (6 bases). This CDR3 region has 16 residues. The V and J ends lost 0 bases and 6 bases respectively, with 14 bases between them. Per the germline V gene, CDR1 is SEHNR and CDR2 is FQNEAQ (reference sequence). The CDR3 spells CASSLAAGTSYEKLFF. The CDR3 DNA sequence: TGTGCCAGCAGCTTAGCAGCCGGGACATCCTATGAAAAACTGTTTTTT.

The CDR3 DNA is TGCGCCAGCAGCGTTGGTTATGGGACAAGGAACACTGAAGCTTTCTTT. This codes for CASSVGYGTRNTEAFF. The chain recombines TRBV5-1 with TRBJ1-1; possible D gene TRBD1, 6 bases. V dropped 4 bases and J dropped 1 base, with 17 bases sitting between them. Germline CDR1 and CDR2: SGHRS and YFSETQ. The CDR3 runs to 16 residues.

The rearrangement uses TRBV6-5 and TRBJ1-2, with D possibly TRBD1 on 6 matching bases. The CDR3 runs to 15 residues. CDR1 is MNHEY and CDR2 is SVGAGI in the germline V gene. Trimming cost V 7 bases and J 1 base, with 16 bases left between them. CDR3 in DNA: TGTGCCAGCACCCAAAGTGACAGGCATAACTATGGCTACACCTTC. This translates into CASTQSDRHNYGYTF.